A selection of T cell receptor beta chains follows, all from one sample in a study of vaccination and CD4 T cells after COVID-19. Which antigens these TCRs recognize remains unknown. TCRdb recomputed calls from the PCR reads with MiXCR, one row per CDR3 protein. The sample has a few thousand distinct CDR3 sequences, 14% to 15% seen once. The sequencing sample was made of CD4+ T cells from blood, cultured in vitro. These receptors were obtained from a human donor who had recovered from COVID-19. The CDR3 runs from the conserved cysteine through the conserved F or W. D genes are given only for firm matches. Only part of the rows carry a size: once, few, many, or a class if the clone is expanded.

d_gene | abundance | j_gene | v_gene | CDR3aa | CDR3nt
TRBD1 | - | TRBJ1-3 | TRBV12-3/TRBV12-4 | CATPRTGSSGNTIYF | TGTGCCACCCCTAGGACAGGGTCAAGTGGAAACACCATATATTTT
TRBD2 | few | TRBJ2-3 | TRBV15 | CATSRALGTSGAGRTDTQYF | TGTGCCACCAGCAGAGCCTTGGGGACTAGCGGGGCGGGACGCACAGATACGCAGTATTTT
- | medium-sized | TRBJ1-6 | TRBV12-3/TRBV12-4 | CASSSSGSNSPLHF | TGTGCCAGCAGTTCATCGGGGTCTAATTCACCCCTCCACTTT
- | - | TRBJ2-7 | TRBV19 | CASSSTAHYEQYF | TGTGCCAGTAGTAGTACGGCCCATTACGAGCAGTACTTC
TRBD1 | medium-sized | TRBJ1-5 | TRBV5-1 | CASSLGTGDVANQPQHF | TGCGCCAGCAGCTTGGGGACAGGGGATGTAGCAAATCAGCCCCAGCATTTT
- | few | TRBJ2-3 | TRBV30 | CAWSQGPSTDTQYF | TGTGCCTGGAGTCAAGGGCCTAGCACAGATACGCAGTATTTT
- | - | TRBJ1-2 | TRBV9 | CASSAATGYGYTF | TGTGCCAGCAGCGCAGCCACAGGGTATGGCTACACCTTC
- | - | TRBJ2-7 | TRBV5-5 | CASSLGGAQGSYEQYF | TGTGCCAGCAGCTTGGGAGGCGCACAGGGATCCTACGAGCAGTACTTC
- | medium-sized | TRBJ1-1 | TRBV2 | CASRRPGTMNTEAFF | TGTGCCAGCAGGCGCCCCGGGACAATGAACACTGAAGCTTTCTTT
- | - | TRBJ2-7 | TRBV28 | CASSPDSGEQYF | TGTGCCAGCAGTCCAGACAGCGGCGAGCAGTACTTC
- | - | TRBJ2-7 | TRBV12-3/TRBV12-4 | CASSLKAGDYEQYF | TGTGCCAGCAGTTTGAAGGCCGGGGACTACGAGCAGTACTTC
TRBD1 | medium-sized | TRBJ2-3 | TRBV10-1 | CASSSRGRVDTQYF | TGCGCCAGCAGTTCCAGGGGGCGAGTAGATACGCAGTATTTT
- | medium-sized | TRBJ1-2 | TRBV20-1 | CSARAAVRPYGYTF | TGCAGTGCTAGAGCGGCAGTGCGACCCTATGGCTACACCTTC
- | - | TRBJ2-7 | TRBV19 | CASSPFLGQEAGEQYF | TGTGCCAGTAGCCCCTTCCTGGGGCAGGAGGCTGGCGAGCAGTACTTC
TRBD1 | medium-sized | TRBJ2-2 | TRBV6-1 | CASTSDRANTGELFF | TGTGCCAGCACCTCGGACAGGGCGAACACCGGGGAGCTGTTTTTT
- | - | TRBJ2-3 | TRBV6-1 | CASSEFGTDTQYF | TGTGCCAGCAGTGAATTTGGCACAGATACGCAGTATTTT
TRBD1 | - | TRBJ1-2 | TRBV6-1 | CASSPKPDNRGDYGYTF | TGTGCCAGCAGTCCGAAGCCAGACAACAGGGGTGACTATGGCTACACCTTC
TRBD1 | medium-sized | TRBJ1-5 | TRBV20-1 | CSAQTGPSNQPQHF | TGCAGTGCGCAGACAGGGCCTAGCAATCAGCCCCAGCATTTT
TRBD1 | few | TRBJ2-5 | TRBV5-1 | CASSLGQGLETQYF | TGCGCCAGCAGCTTGGGACAGGGGTTGGAGACCCAGTACTTC
- | medium-sized | TRBJ1-5 | TRBV27 | CASTQRERQGNQPQHF | TGTGCCAGCACCCAAAGGGAACGGCAGGGTAATCAGCCCCAGCATTTT
- | medium-sized | TRBJ1-3 | TRBV19 | CALFSPGRNTIYF | TGTGCCCTCTTTTCGCCTGGACGAAACACCATATATTTT
TRBD2 | - | TRBJ2-3 | TRBV20-1 | CSALRLAGATDTQYF | TGCAGTGCTTTACGACTAGCGGGGGCCACAGATACGCAGTATTTT
- | - | TRBJ1-3 | TRBV9 | CASSVAPTGTAGNTIYF | TGTGCCAGCAGCGTAGCCCCCACCGGGACCGCTGGAAACACCATATATTTT
TRBD1 | few | TRBJ2-2 | TRBV6-1 | CASDRGNTGELFF | TGTGCCAGCGACAGGGGTAACACCGGGGAGCTGTTTTTT
- | few | TRBJ1-6 | TRBV18 | CASSRDSGGSPLHF | TGTGCCAGCTCACGGGATTCCGGTGGGTCACCCCTCCACTTT
- | few | TRBJ2-5 | TRBV2 | CASSEQGLGQETQYF | TGTGCCAGCAGTGAACAAGGCCTCGGTCAAGAGACCCAGTACTTC
- | medium-sized | TRBJ1-5 | TRBV6-1 | CASSSTGRGGNQPQHF | TGTGCCAGCAGCTCCACAGGGAGGGGTGGCAATCAGCCCCAGCATTTT
TRBD2 | - | TRBJ2-3 | TRBV9 | CASSVDSGSTDTQYF | TGTGCCAGCAGCGTAGATAGCGGGAGCACAGATACGCAGTATTTT
- | - | TRBJ2-1 | TRBV2 | CASSEDQWGELYNEQFF | TGTGCCAGCAGTGAAGATCAGTGGGGGGAGCTATACAATGAGCAGTTCTTC
- | - | TRBJ1-2 | TRBV30 | CAWSEGGYYGYTF | TGTGCCTGGAGTGAAGGGGGTTACTATGGCTACACCTTC
- | - | TRBJ2-1 | TRBV7-7 | CASSSDPGNEQFF | TGTGCTAGCAGCTCAGACCCAGGAAATGAGCAGTTCTTC
- | medium-sized | TRBJ2-5 | TRBV6-1 | CASRGGNQETQYF | TGTGCCAGCAGAGGGGGGAACCAAGAGACCCAGTACTTC
- | large | TRBJ2-5 | TRBV2 | CASKVVETQYF | TGTGCCAGCAAGGTGGTGGAGACCCAGTACTTC
TRBD2 | - | TRBJ2-5 | TRBV10-1 | CASSDPLAGETPYF | TGCGCCAGCAGTGATCCCCTTGCGGGGGAGACCCCGTACTTC
- | - | TRBJ1-1 | TRBV12-3/TRBV12-4 | CASSRGPTSTEAFF | TGTGCCAGCAGCCGGGGACCGACCTCCACTGAAGCTTTCTTT
TRBD2 | large | TRBJ2-7 | TRBV5-5 | CASSLTSGGSYEQYF | TGTGCCAGCAGTCTAACTAGCGGGGGTTCCTACGAGCAGTACTTC
- | - | TRBJ2-3 | TRBV30 | CAWRGGHNLPTDTQYF | TGTGCCTGGAGGGGGGGGCACAACCTCCCCACAGATACGCAGTATTTT
- | - | TRBJ2-5 | TRBV7-3 | CASSPRKEGTQYF | TGTGCCAGCAGCCCTCGTAAGGAGGGGACTCAGTACTTC
TRBD2 | few | TRBJ2-7 | TRBV6-1 | CASSSQTSGDAPAYAQYF | TGTGCCAGCAGCTCTCAGACTAGCGGGGACGCCCCAGCCTATGCGCAGTACTTC
TRBD2 | - | TRBJ2-1 | TRBV20-1 | CSARDWASGGMSEQFF | TGCAGTGCTAGAGATTGGGCTAGCGGGGGCATGAGTGAGCAGTTCTTC
- | few | TRBJ2-3 | TRBV5-4 | CASSLTGTRFTDTQYF | TGTGCCAGCAGCTTGACCGGGACTCGATTCACAGATACGCAGTATTTT
- | few | TRBJ1-1 | TRBV6-1 | CASSPSRGGTEAFF | TGTGCCAGCTCTCCCTCCAGGGGAGGCACTGAAGCTTTCTTT
TRBD1 | - | TRBJ1-1 | TRBV30 | CAWTGGYNTEAFF | TGTGCCTGGACAGGGGGCTACAACACTGAAGCTTTCTTT
TRBD1 | few | TRBJ1-2 | TRBV3-1 | CASSQVGQGTYGYTF | TGTGCCAGCAGCCAAGTGGGACAGGGAACCTATGGCTACACCTTC
TRBD2 | few | TRBJ2-2 | TRBV4-1 | CASSQVRTGLAVNTGELFF | TGCGCCAGCAGCCAAGTTCGGACGGGACTAGCGGTGAACACCGGGGAGCTGTTTTTT